This entry lists 20 T cell receptor beta chains sequenced from one sample in a study of blood T cell repertoires in COVID-19. Measured with immunoSEQ multiplex PCR; TCRdb has only the in-frame clones, and not every one. The table records a few hundred thousand clones, around 82% of them present only once. The sequenced material came from PBMCs or T cells enriched from blood (not recorded which). These TCRs come from a man aged 45-60 years who had recovered from COVID-19.

The chain carries TRBV14 and TRBJ2-5; D unresolved. The germline V gene encodes CDR1 SGHDN and CDR2 FVKESK. The CDR3 runs to 14 residues. The V gene lost 4 bases and the J gene lost 4 bases, with 13 bases spanning the gap. The CDR3 protein is CASSPPIAGETQYF. Written as DNA, the CDR3 is TGTGCCAGCAGCCCCCCAATAGCCGGAGAGACCCAGTACTTC.

The rearrangement links TRBV11-2 to TRBJ2-5; 8 bases align to TRBD2. The junction had 3 bases not matched to a gene; V was cut back by 1 base and J by 5 bases. The CDR3 is made up of 14 amino acids. Looked up from germline, CDR1 is SGHAT and CDR2 is FQNNGV. The CDR3 here is CASSLVASGETQYF. CDR3 in DNA: TGTGCCAGCAGCTTAGTCGCTAGCGGGGAGACCCAGTACTTC.

This clone was seen only once. The V gene is TRBV6-2 or TRBV6-3, the J gene TRBJ2-7; weak D call: TRBD2 (6 bases). Germline lookup yields CDR1 MNHEY and CDR2 SVGEGT. Deletions cut 5 bases from V and 3 bases from J, with 8 bases between. The CDR3 length is 12 residues. Written as DNA, the CDR3 is TGTGCCAGCAGTGAGACTAGCTACGAGCAGTACTTC. Protein product: CASSETSYEQYF.

V gene TRBV9 combines with J gene TRBJ1-1; D unresolved. CDR1 and CDR2 from the germline V gene are SGDLS and YYNGEE. The V end lost 1 base, the J end lost 5 bases, and 15 bases lay between the germline ends. CDR3 length: 15 residues. The CDR3 sequence: CASSVFLGGRTEAFF. The DNA for the CDR3 is TGTGCCAGCAGCGTATTCCTGGGAGGGAGGACTGAAGCTTTCTTT.

V usage is TRBV19 and J usage is TRBJ1-2, with D hard to call. V gave up 6 bases and J gave up 8 bases, with 16 bases separating them. This CDR3 has 13 residues. The V gene's germline CDR1 is LNHDA and CDR2 SQIVND (reference sequence). The CDR3: CASSGGSKSGYTF. The CDR3 DNA reads TGTGCCAGTAGCGGAGGGAGTAAAAGCGGCTACACCTTC.

Here the CDR3 DNA reads TGTGCCAGCAGCTCGGGGGACAGGGCCAACTATGGCTACACCTTC. This translates into CASSSGDRANYGYTF. The chain uses TRBV11-2 and TRBJ1-2; TRBD1 agrees at 9 bases. CDR3 length equals 15 residues. Germline V CDR1 and CDR2: SGHAT, FQNNGV. V gave up 4 bases and J gave up 2 bases; unmatched junction bases: 5.

The rearrangement links TRBV19 to TRBJ1-4; 8 nucleotides match TRBD1. Per the germline V gene, CDR1 is LNHDA and CDR2 is SQIVND (reference sequence). The CDR3 totals 14 residues. V lost 9 bases and J lost 7; bases outside the gene matches: 10. The CDR3 loop is CAREDDRGSEKLFF. The CDR3 DNA reads as TGTGCCAGGGAGGACGACAGGGGTAGTGAAAAACTGTTTTTT.

The rearrangement links TRBV12-3 or TRBV12-4 to TRBJ2-1; D not resolved. V was pared by 6 bases and J by 10 bases, with 13 bases between. The CDR3 covers 12 residues. This CDR3 reads CASSSGLSEQFF. CDR3 in DNA: TGTGCCAGCAGCTCCGGGTTATCCGAGCAGTTCTTC.

As to this clone: A single base separates this from a much larger clone, so it may be a read error. V usage is TRBV5-6 and J usage is TRBJ2-3; no definite D call. The CDR3 covers 11 residues. Germline V CDR1 and CDR2: SGHDT, YYEEEE. Trimming took off 4 bases at V and 2 bases at J, with 2 bases between the two ends. The CDR3 here is CASSHTDTQYF. In DNA form, the CDR3 reads TGTGCCAGCAGCCACACAGATACGCAGTATTTT.

The chain has TRBV4-2 and TRBJ2-1; tentative D call: TRBD2 (5 bases). The CDR3 consists of 15 residues. The germline CDR1 and CDR2 sequences are LGHNA and YNFKEQ. The V gene lost 4 bases and the J gene lost 5 bases, with 15 bases spanning the gap. CDR3 in amino acids: CASSRGLRSDNEQFF. The CDR3 DNA reads TGTGCCAGCAGCCGTGGACTCCGGAGCGACAATGAGCAGTTCTTC.

The CDR3 bases are TGTGCCAGCAGTAGGTTAGCGGGGGTCGAAGAGACCCAGTACTTC. This encodes CASSRLAGVEETQYF. The V and J genes are TRBV25-1 and TRBJ2-5; 9 bases fit TRBD2. The CDR3 totals 15 residues. V shed 5 bases and J 3 bases; nucleotides not matched to a gene: 7. Germline CDR1 MGHDK, CDR2 SYGVNS.

J is TRBJ1-1 and V is TRBV19, with D maybe TRBD1 (5 bases). Trimming left V 4 bases short and J 4 bases short, with 13 bases between. The germline V gene has CDR1 LNHDA and CDR2 SQIVND (reference sequence). CDR3 size: 14 residues. CDR3 nucleotides: TGTGCCAGTAGTAGCGGGACGGGAGGCACTGAAGCTTTCTTT. Encoded protein: CASSSGTGGTEAFF.

The V gene is TRBV5-1, the J gene TRBJ2-1; tentative D call: TRBD1 (6 bases). CDR3 length: 12 amino acids. The V end lost 2 bases, the J end lost 6 bases, and 6 bases lay between the germline ends. CDR1 and CDR2 (germline): SGHRS, YFSETQ. In nucleotides, the CDR3 is TGCGCCAGCAGCTTACAGGGCAATGAGCAGTTCTTC. Translating gives CASSLQGNEQFF.

The CDR3 sequence: CASSPEGSNYGYTF. The CDR3 DNA reads TGTGCCAGCAGCCCTGAGGGCAGTAACTATGGCTACACCTTC. This sequence joins TRBV5-5 and TRBJ1-2; the D is unclear. Germline CDR1 SGHKS, CDR2 YYEKEE (reference sequence). The V gene lost 4 bases and the J gene lost 1 base, with 11 bases spanning the gap. The CDR3 is made up of 14 amino acids.

This chain joins TRBV18 and TRBJ1-2; 7 nucleotides match TRBD1. The CDR3 contains 14 residues. The junction had 5 bases not matched to a gene; V was cut back by 3 bases and J by 4 bases. Germline V CDR1 and CDR2: KGHSH, LQKENI. CDR3 sequence reads: CASSPGQKIYGYTF. The CDR3 bases are TGTGCCAGCTCACCGGGACAGAAGATCTATGGCTACACCTTC.

Of note for this clone: The identical CDR3 is also encoded by other nucleotide sequences in the sample. The chain is built from TRBV29-1 and TRBJ2-2; 8 bases match TRBD1. After removal of 6 bases from V and 4 bases from J, the junction contained 10 bases not matched to a gene. This CDR3 has 15 amino acids. Germline values: CDR1 SQVTM, CDR2 ANQGSEA. The CDR3: CSVRTGTGSTGELFF. Here the CDR3 DNA reads TGCAGCGTGAGAACCGGGACAGGATCCACCGGGGAGCTGTTTTTT.

The CDR3 protein is CASSWGDPNSPLHF. In nucleotides, the CDR3 is TGTGCCAGCAGCTGGGGGGACCCTAATTCACCCCTCCACTTT. The rearrangement uses TRBV5-4 and TRBJ1-6; maybe TRBD1 (5 bases). Looked up from germline, CDR1 is SGHNT and CDR2 is YYREEE (reference sequence). This CDR3 contains 14 residues. V was trimmed by 3 bases and J by 6 bases, leaving 10 bases between them.

As to this clone: This clone may be a read error of a much larger clone one base away. The chain has TRBV7-9 and TRBJ1-1; 7 bases match TRBD1. V shed 5 bases, J shed 1 base, and the junction held 4 bases outside the gene matches. The CDR3 totals 14 residues. The germline V gene has CDR1 SEHNR and CDR2 FQNEAQ (reference sequence). As DNA, the CDR3 is TGTGCCAGCAGCCCGGGACAGAAGAACACTGAAGCTTTCTTT. Translated: CASSPGQKNTEAFF.

The chain recombines TRBV27 with TRBJ2-7, with 8 bases lining up with TRBD1. Germline trimming cut 4 bases from V and 1 base from J; bases unmatched to any gene: 6. Per germline, CDR1 MNHEY and CDR2 SMNVEV (reference sequence). This CDR3 region has 15 residues. CDR3 in amino acids: CASSSYRDRSYEQYF. Here the CDR3 DNA reads TGTGCCAGCAGTTCTTACCGGGACAGGTCCTACGAGCAGTACTTC.

The chain couples TRBV21-1 to TRBJ2-7; whether TRBD1, the table's D call, matches the DNA was not checked. TRBV21-1 constitutes a pseudogene. This CDR3 has 15 residues. The CDR3 region has the DNA TGTGCCAGCAGCAATAGGTGGGACAGGGTGAACGAGCAGTACTTC. Amino acids: CASSNRWDRVNEQYF.